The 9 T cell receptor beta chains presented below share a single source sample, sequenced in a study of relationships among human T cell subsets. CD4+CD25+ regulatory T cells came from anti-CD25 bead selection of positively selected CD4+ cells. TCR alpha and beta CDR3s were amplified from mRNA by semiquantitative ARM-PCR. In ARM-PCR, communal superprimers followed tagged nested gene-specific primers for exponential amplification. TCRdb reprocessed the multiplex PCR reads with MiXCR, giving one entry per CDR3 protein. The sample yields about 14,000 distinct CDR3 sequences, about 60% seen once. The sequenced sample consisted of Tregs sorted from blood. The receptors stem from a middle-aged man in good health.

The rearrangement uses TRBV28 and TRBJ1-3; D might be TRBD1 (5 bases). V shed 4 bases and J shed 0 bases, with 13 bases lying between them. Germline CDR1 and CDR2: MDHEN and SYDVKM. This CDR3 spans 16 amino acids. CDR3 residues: CASSSGQSLSGNTIYF. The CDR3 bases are TGTGCCAGCAGTTCCGGACAATCGCTCTCTGGAAACACCATATATTTT.

The CDR3 region has the DNA TGTGCCAGCAGCTTAGAGCCAAATAATTCACCCCTCCACTTT. Translation: CASSLEPNNSPLHF. J is TRBJ1-6 and V is TRBV11-2, with unresolved D. The CDR3 is 14 residues long. The V gene's germline CDR1 is SGHAT and CDR2 FQNNGV. The V and J ends lost 0 bases and 5 bases respectively, with 5 bases between them.

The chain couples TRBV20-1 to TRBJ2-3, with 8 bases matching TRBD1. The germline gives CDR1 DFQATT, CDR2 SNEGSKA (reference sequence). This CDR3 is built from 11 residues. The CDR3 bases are TGCAGCCCAGGGGGCTTAGATACGCAGTATTTT. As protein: CSPGGLDTQYF.

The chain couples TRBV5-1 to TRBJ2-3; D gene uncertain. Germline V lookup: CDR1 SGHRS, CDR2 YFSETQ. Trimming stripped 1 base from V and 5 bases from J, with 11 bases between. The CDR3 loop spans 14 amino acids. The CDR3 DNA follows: TGCGCCAGCAGCTTGAGACCGCATGGAGATACGCAGTATTTT. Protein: CASSLRPHGDTQYF. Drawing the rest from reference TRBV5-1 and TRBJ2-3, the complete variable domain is KAGVTQTPRYLIKTRGQQVTLSCSPISGHRSVSWYQQTPGQGLQFLFEYFSETQRNKGNFPGRFSGRQFSNSRSEMNVSTLELGDSALYLCASSLRPHGDTQYFGPGTRLTVL.

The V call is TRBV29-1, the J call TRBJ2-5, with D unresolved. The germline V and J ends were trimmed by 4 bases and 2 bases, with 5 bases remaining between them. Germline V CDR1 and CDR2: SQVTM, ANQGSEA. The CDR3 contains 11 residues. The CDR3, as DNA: TGCAGCGTTGTCCGGCAAGAGACCCAGTACTTC. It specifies CSVVRQETQYF.

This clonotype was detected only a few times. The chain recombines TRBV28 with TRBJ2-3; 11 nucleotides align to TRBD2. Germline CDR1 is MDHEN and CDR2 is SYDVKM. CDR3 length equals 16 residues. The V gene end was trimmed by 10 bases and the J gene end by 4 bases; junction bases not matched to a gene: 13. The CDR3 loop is CATQKLSGRESDTQYF. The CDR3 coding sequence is TGTGCCACCCAGAAGCTTAGCGGGAGGGAGTCAGATACGCAGTATTTT.

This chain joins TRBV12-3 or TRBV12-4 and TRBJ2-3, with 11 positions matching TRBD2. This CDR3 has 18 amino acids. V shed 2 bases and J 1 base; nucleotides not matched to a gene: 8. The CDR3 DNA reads TGTGCCAGCAGTTTAAAGCTAGCGGGAGGTTTAGGCACAGATACGCAGTATTTT. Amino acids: CASSLKLAGGLGTDTQYF.

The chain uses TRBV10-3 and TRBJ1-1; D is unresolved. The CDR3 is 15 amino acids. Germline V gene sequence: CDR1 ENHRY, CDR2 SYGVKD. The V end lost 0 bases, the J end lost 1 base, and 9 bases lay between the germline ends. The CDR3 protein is CAISESRRQNTEAFF. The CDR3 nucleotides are TGTGCCATCAGTGAGTCGCGACGCCAGAACACTGAAGCTTTCTTT.

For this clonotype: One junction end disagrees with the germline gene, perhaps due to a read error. The CDR3 reads CASRLAGGTDTQYF. In DNA, the CDR3 is TGCGCCAGCCGACTAGCGGGGGGCACAGATACGCAGTATTTT. The J gene is TRBJ2-3, the V gene TRBV5-4; 12 positions agree with TRBD2. The germline V gene encodes CDR1 SGHNT and CDR2 YYREEE (reference sequence). The CDR3 runs to 14 residues.